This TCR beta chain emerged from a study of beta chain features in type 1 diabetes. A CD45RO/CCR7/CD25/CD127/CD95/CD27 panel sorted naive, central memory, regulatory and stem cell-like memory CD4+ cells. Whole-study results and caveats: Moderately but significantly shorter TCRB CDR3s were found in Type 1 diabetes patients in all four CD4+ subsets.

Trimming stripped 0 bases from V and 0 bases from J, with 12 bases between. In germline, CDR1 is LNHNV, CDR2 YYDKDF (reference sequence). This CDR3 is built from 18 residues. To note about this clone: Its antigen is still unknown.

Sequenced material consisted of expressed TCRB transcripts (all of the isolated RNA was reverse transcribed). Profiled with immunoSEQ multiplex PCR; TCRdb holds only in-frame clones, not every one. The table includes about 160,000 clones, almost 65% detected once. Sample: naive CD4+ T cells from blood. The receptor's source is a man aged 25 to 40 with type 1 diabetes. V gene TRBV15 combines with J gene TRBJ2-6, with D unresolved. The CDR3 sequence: CATSRDLFPSSGANVLTF. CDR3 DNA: TGTGCCACCAGCAGAGATTTGTTCCCATCCTCTGGGGCCAACGTCCTGACTTTC.